These 6 T cell receptor beta chains share one sample of origin, sequenced in a study of cytotoxic CD8 clonotypes in ibrutinib-treated CLL. Libraries were prepared by immunoSEQ multiplex PCR; TCRdb keeps only in-frame clonotypes and omits some of them. The sample records 160,000 or so clones, approximately 84% being singletons. Source: PBMCs, taken after 24 months of ibrutinib treatment. Source of these receptors: a human donor with chronic lymphocytic leukemia.

The DNA of the CDR3 is TGTGCCAGCAGCTCCGCCCTTTCGACTATAGTCGAGCAGTACTTC. Translating it yields CASSSALSTIVEQYF. The chain combines TRBV11-2 with TRBJ2-7; the D gene is possibly TRBD2 (5 bases). The CDR3 consists of 15 residues. With 4 bases removed from V and 6 bases from J, the gap between germline ends came to 19 bases. Germline-derived CDR1 and CDR2 are SGHAT and FQNNGV. Full variable domain (missing parts from reference TRBV11-2 and TRBJ2-7): EAGVAQSPRYKIIEKRQSVAFWCNPISGHATLYWYQQILGQGPKLLIQFQNNGVVDDSQLPKDRFSAERLKGVDSTLKIQPAKLEDSAVYLCASSSALSTIVEQYFGPGTRLTVT.

A few counts support this clone. This sequence joins TRBV25-1 and TRBJ2-3; TRBD1 matches at 9 bases. CDR1 and CDR2 (germline): MGHDK, SYGVNS. The CDR3 loop spans 13 amino acids. J was trimmed by 4 bases and V by 10 bases; bases with no gene match: 6. CDR3 sequence (DNA): TGTGCCACCGCCGGACAGGGGCCAGATACGCAGTATTTT. Translated, it gives CATAGQGPDTQYF.

The V gene is TRBV5-1, the J gene TRBJ2-7, with D tentatively TRBD1 (6 bases). Per the germline V gene, CDR1 is SGHRS and CDR2 is YFSETQ. The CDR3 runs to 15 residues. V lost 3 bases and J 13 bases, leaving 26 bases between the germline ends. The CDR3 is CASSSQPEGQLRTYF. CDR3 DNA: TGCGCCAGCAGCTCACAACCGGAAGGACAGCTTAGGACCTACTTC.

The V and J genes are TRBV30 and TRBJ1-2; D remains unclear. V lost 0 bases and J lost 0, with 8 bases in between. Germline CDR1 is GTSNPN and CDR2 is SVGIG (reference sequence). This CDR3 region has 14 residues. The CDR3 DNA is TGTGCCTGGAGTGTACAGAGAGCTAACTATGGCTACACCTTC. Residues: CAWSVQRANYGYTF.

The rearrangement uses TRBV5-6 and TRBJ1-1; no clear D gene. Trimming pared 0 bases from V and 2 bases from J, leaving 11 bases between. The V gene's germline CDR1 is SGHDT and CDR2 YYEEEE. This CDR3 comprises 15 residues. The CDR3 reads CASSLERTINTEAFF. The CDR3 region has the DNA TGTGCCAGCAGCTTGGAACGGACGATCAACACTGAAGCTTTCTTT. Variable domain in full (rest from reference TRBV5-6 and TRBJ1-1): DAGVTQSPTHLIKTRGQQVTLRCSPKSGHDTVSWYQQALGQGPQFIFQYYEEEERQRGNFPDRFSGHQFPNYSSELNVNALLLGDSALYLCASSLERTINTEAFFGQGTRLTVV.

The count of this clone is one. This sequence joins TRBV2 and TRBJ1-2; D ambiguous. V lost 6 bases to trimming and J lost 6 bases, with 17 bases between them. This CDR3 has 14 residues. Germline V gene sequence: CDR1 SNHLY, CDR2 FYNNEI. The CDR3: CASSIMTPPDGYTF. CDR3 nucleotide sequence: TGTGCCAGCAGCATCATGACTCCACCGGATGGCTACACCTTC. The full variable domain, completed using reference TRBV2 and TRBJ1-2, is EPEVTQTPSHQVTQMGQEVILRCVPISNHLYFYWYRQILGQKVEFLVSFYNNEISEKSEIFDDQFSVERPDGSNFTLKIRSTKLEDSAMYFCASSIMTPPDGYTFGSGTRLTVV.